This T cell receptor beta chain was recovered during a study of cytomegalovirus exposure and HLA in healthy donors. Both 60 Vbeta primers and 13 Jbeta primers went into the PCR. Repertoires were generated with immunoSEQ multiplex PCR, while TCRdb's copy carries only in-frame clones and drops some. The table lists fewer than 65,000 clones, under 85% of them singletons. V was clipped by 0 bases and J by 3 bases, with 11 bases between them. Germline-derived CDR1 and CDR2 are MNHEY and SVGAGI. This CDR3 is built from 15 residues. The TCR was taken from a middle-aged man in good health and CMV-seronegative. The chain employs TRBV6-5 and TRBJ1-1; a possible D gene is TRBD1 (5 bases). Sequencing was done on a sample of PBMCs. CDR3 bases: TGTGCCAGCAGTTACTCGTGGCAGACAGACACTGAAGCTTTCTTT. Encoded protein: CASSYSWQTDTEAFF.